This entry lists 5 T cell receptor beta chains sequenced from one sample in a study of T cells in Graves' hyperthyroidism and ophthalmopathy. Regions amplified from RNA transcripts were the TCR beta CDR3 regions. A first-round RT-PCR of the TCR CDR3 used the HTBI primer set. TCRdb redid the calling of the multiplex PCR reads with MiXCR, one entry per CDR3 protein. The table lists 220,000 or so distinct CDR3 sequences, 16% of them singletons. Material: blood. The receptor source for this set is a woman younger than 35 with Graves' ophthalmopathy.

A note on this clonotype: A read error may be the cause here, since a much bigger clone is one base away. The rearrangement links TRBV5-1 to TRBJ1-3; D call uncertain. The V and J ends lost 0 bases and 4 bases respectively, with 8 bases between them. CDR1 SGHRS and CDR2 YFSETQ come from the germline V gene. This CDR3 spans 14 amino acids. CDR3 coding DNA: TGCGCCAGCAGCTTGGCGGGGTACGGAAACACCATATATTTT. The encoded protein is CASSLAGYGNTIYF.

This clonotype was detected many times. J is TRBJ1-5 and V is TRBV20-1, with D possibly TRBD1 on 5 matching bases. Between the trimmed V and J ends, which lost 5 bases and 0 bases, there was a span of 11 bases. The germline V gene encodes CDR1 DFQATT and CDR2 SNEGSKA (reference sequence). This CDR3 has 14 amino acids. CDR3 residues: CSAPRQYSNQPQHF. In nucleotides, the CDR3 is TGCAGTGCTCCCCGACAGTATAGCAATCAGCCCCAGCATTTT.

Many counts were recorded for this clonotype. The J gene is TRBJ1-6, the V gene TRBV12-3 or TRBV12-4, with D possibly being TRBD1 (5 bases). V lost 3 bases to trimming and J lost 6 bases, with 18 bases between them. This CDR3 is built from 17 residues. DNA for the CDR3: TGTGCCAGCAGTTTTCAGGGTCCATCGTATGGTAATTCACCCCTCCACTTT. Translation: CASSFQGPSYGNSPLHF.

Many counts were recorded for this clonotype. CDR3 bases: TGCGCCAGCAGCTTGGAAGACACCGGGGAGCTGTTTTTT. It translates to CASSLEDTGELFF. The chain combines TRBV5-1 with TRBJ2-2; D gene uncertain. CDR1 and CDR2 from the germline V gene are SGHRS and YFSETQ. The CDR3 is made up of 13 amino acids. V was pared by 0 bases and J by 3 bases, with 3 bases between.

This clonotype was seen repeatedly, ten times or more. The genes are TRBV6-1 and TRBJ1-2; D is uncertain. V was shortened by 2 bases and J by 6 bases, with 13 bases between the two germline ends. This CDR3 region has 14 residues. CDR1 MNHNS and CDR2 SASEGT come from the germline V gene. The DNA for the CDR3 is TGTGCCAGCAGTGAATTACCGGGGTTCGATGGCTACACCTTC. Residues: CASSELPGFDGYTF.